This T cell receptor beta chain was recorded in a study of tumor-infiltrating lymphocytes in primary liver carcinoma. As for the study in general: The neoplasms were of stage T1-T3 N0M0, with dimensions of roughly 4.2 to 10 cm across. Sample yields, roughly 3.5 to 7.13 million productive TCRbeta reads, were similar across the tissue types. Study-level points and caveats: Blood fell significantly below tumors in its top-250-clone fraction (p = 0.039).

This CDR3 comprises 15 residues. CDR1 and CDR2 (germline): SGHAT, FQNNGV. J lost 4 bases, V lost 5 bases, and 9 bases had no gene match. Reverse transcription of roughly 480 ng total RNA with a constant-region primer produced TCR beta cDNA. Generation of the TCR beta libraries relied on three nested multiplex PCR rounds using slightly modified ARM-PCR. The study ran its first two PCR rounds for nine to eleven cycles each, using TRBV1-TRBV30 forward primers and a C-beta reverse primer. TCRdb itself ran the multiplex PCR reads through MiXCR, one entry per CDR3 protein. The data show 250,000 to 400,000 distinct CDR3 sequences, more than 55% seen once. Germline DNA was also extracted, while the blood RNA originated from unsorted whole blood. This clonotype was seen many times. What it binds is not known.

The V and J genes are TRBV11-2 and TRBJ2-7; 9 nucleotides align to TRBD1. The receptor was isolated from a man aged 40-49 years with primary liver carcinoma and hepatitis B virus infection. The specimen was peripheral blood. CDR3 in amino acids: CASSLTGGGGYEQYF. CDR3 nucleotides: TGTGCCAGCAGCCTAACAGGGGGCGGAGGTTACGAGCAGTACTTC.